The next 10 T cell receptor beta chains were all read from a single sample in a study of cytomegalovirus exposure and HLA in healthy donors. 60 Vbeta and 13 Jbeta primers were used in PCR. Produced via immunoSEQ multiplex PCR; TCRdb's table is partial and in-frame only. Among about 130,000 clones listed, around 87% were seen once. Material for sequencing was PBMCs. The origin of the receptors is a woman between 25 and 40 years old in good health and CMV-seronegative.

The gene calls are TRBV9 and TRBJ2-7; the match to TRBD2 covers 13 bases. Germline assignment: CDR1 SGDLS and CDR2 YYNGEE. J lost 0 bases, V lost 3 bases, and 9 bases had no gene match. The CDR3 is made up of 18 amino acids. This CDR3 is CASSAVHGTSGNSYEQYF. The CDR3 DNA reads TGTGCCAGCAGCGCCGTTCACGGGACTAGCGGGAACTCCTACGAGCAGTACTTC.

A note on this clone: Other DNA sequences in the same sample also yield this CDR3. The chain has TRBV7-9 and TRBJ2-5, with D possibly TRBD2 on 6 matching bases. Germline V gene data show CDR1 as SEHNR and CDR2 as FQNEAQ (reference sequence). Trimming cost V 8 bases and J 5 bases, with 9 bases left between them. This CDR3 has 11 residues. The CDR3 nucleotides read TGTGCCAGCTCTAGCGAGGAGACCCAGTACTTC. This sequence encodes CASSSEETQYF.

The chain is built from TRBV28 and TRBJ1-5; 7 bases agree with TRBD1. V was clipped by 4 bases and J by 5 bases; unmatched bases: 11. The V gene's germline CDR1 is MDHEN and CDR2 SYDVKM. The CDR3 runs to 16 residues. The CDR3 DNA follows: TGTGCCAGCAGTTCCCCCACGACAGGGAGGTATCAGCCCCAGCATTTT. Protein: CASSSPTTGRYQPQHF.

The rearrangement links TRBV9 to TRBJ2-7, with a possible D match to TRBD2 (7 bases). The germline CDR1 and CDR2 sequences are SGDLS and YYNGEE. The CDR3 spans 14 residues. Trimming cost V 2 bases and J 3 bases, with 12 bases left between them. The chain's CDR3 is CASSVGGAGYEQYF. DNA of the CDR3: TGTGCCAGCAGCGTGGGGGGGGCGGGCTACGAGCAGTACTTC.

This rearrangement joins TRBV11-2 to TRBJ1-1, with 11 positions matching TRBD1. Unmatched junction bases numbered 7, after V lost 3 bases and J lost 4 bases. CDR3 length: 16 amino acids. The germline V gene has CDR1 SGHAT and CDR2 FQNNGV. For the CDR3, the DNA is TGTGCCAGCAGCTTGGGCCCCGGGACAGGGGGCACTGAAGCTTTCTTT. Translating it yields CASSLGPGTGGTEAFF.

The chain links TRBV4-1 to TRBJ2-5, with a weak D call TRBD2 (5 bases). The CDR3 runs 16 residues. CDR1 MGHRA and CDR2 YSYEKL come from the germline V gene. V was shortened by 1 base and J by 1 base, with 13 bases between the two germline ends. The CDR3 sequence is CASSQGEPGPQETQYF. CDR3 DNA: TGCGCCAGCAGCCAAGGGGAGCCGGGTCCCCAAGAGACCCAGTACTTC.

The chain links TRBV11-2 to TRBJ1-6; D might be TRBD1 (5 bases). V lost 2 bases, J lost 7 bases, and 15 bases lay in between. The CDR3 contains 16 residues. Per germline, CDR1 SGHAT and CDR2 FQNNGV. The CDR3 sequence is CASSLLGVGKNSPLHF. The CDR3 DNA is TGTGCCAGCAGCTTATTAGGGGTGGGGAAGAATTCACCCCTCCACTTT.

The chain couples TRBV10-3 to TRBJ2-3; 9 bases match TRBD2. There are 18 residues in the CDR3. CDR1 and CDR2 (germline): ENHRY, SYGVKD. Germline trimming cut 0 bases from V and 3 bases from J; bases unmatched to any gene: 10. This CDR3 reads CAISESGGGSGSTDTQYF. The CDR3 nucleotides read TGTGCCATCAGTGAGTCTGGTGGAGGTAGCGGGAGTACAGATACGCAGTATTTT.

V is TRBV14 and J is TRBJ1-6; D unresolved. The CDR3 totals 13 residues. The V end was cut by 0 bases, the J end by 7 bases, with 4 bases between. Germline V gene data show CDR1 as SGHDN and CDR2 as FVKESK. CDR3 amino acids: CASSQERNSPLHF. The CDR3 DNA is TGTGCCAGCAGCCAAGAGCGGAATTCACCCCTCCACTTT.

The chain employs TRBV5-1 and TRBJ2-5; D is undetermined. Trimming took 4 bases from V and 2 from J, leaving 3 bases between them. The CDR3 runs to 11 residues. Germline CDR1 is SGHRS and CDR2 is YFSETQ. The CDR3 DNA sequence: TGCGCCAGCAGCGTACAAGAGACCCAGTACTTC. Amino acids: CASSVQETQYF.